Listed below are T cell receptor beta chains from one sample, sequenced in a study of T cell clonotyping in hematopoietic cell transplantation. The method was immunoSEQ multiplex PCR; TCRdb's version includes in-frame clones alone and lacks a portion of them. The sample has about 16,000 clones; 75% to 90% are singletons. What was sequenced was peripheral blood mononuclear cells. The receptors were gathered from a woman between 40 and 55 years old in good health. Some clones in this sample may be carry-over from other donors' samples. Both conserved end residues are part of each CDR3. A D gene is named only where the DNA matches it firmly. The listing skips clone size in some rows; elsewhere it reads once, few, many or a size class.

J: TRBJ2-7
size: .
V: TRBV29-1
D: TRBD2
DNA: TGCAGCGTTAGCGGGCTAGCGGGAGTTCTCGAGCAGTACTTC
CDR3: CSVSGLAGVLEQYF

J: TRBJ1-2
size: .
V: TRBV2
D: .
DNA: TGTGCCAGCAGTGGGCAGCGCTATGGCTACACCTTC
CDR3: CASSGQRYGYTF

J: TRBJ1-5
size: .
V: TRBV19
D: TRBD1
DNA: TGTGCCAGCCACCAGGGGGCGGGCAATCAGCCCCAGCATTTT
CDR3: CASHQGAGNQPQHF

J: TRBJ1-2
size: once
V: TRBV30
D: TRBD1
DNA: TGTGCCTGGAGAGGGACAGCCCAGTTCGTTGGCTACACCTTC
CDR3: CAWRGTAQFVGYTF

J: TRBJ1-4
size: few
V: TRBV5-1
D: TRBD1
DNA: TGCGCCAGCAGCTTGTCGGGACAGGTGATTTTGGAAAAACTGTTTTTT
CDR3: CASSLSGQVILEKLFF

J: TRBJ2-1
size: .
V: TRBV28
D: .
DNA: TGTGCCAGCAGTCGAGGCAGCGGCCCCGGCCAAGGGGATGAGCAGTTCTTC
CDR3: CASSRGSGPGQGDEQFF

J: TRBJ2-1
size: .
V: TRBV4-1
D: .
DNA: TGCGCCAGCAGCCAAGATCGTGGGACACCTCTGGAGCAGTTCTTC
CDR3: CASSQDRGTPLEQFF

J: TRBJ1-2
size: .
V: TRBV25-1
D: .
DNA: TGTGCCAGCAGCGAAAGAGGAAACTATGGCTACACCTTC
CDR3: CASSERGNYGYTF

J: TRBJ2-3
size: .
V: TRBV30
D: .
DNA: TGTGCCTGGAGGTTCGGGGGTAGCACAGATACGCAGTATTTT
CDR3: CAWRFGGSTDTQYF

J: TRBJ1-2
size: .
V: TRBV5-1
D: TRBD1
DNA: TGCGCCAGCAGCTCGACAGGGTTAGGCGGCTACACCTTC
CDR3: CASSSTGLGGYTF

J: TRBJ1-2
size: .
V: TRBV19
D: TRBD1
DNA: TGTGCCAGTAGTAGACAGGGCTATGGCTACACCTTC
CDR3: CASSRQGYGYTF

J: TRBJ1-1
size: .
V: TRBV2
D: TRBD1
DNA: TGTGCCAGCACCCTTTTGGGACAGGGGGAACCTGAAGCTTTCTTT
CDR3: CASTLLGQGEPEAFF

J: TRBJ2-2
size: few
V: TRBV12-5
D: .
DNA: TGTGCTAGTGCCCAGCCGGGGGCCGGGGAGCTGTTTTTT
CDR3: CASAQPGAGELFF

J: TRBJ2-2
size: .
V: TRBV9
D: TRBD2
DNA: TGTGCCAGCAGCGTAAGGACTAGCGGGAGCGGCGGGGAGCTGTTTTTT
CDR3: CASSVRTSGSGGELFF

J: TRBJ2-1
size: .
V: TRBV6-1
D: .
DNA: TGTGCCAGCAGCGAAGGGGGAGTCGAGCAGTTCTTC
CDR3: CASSEGGVEQFF